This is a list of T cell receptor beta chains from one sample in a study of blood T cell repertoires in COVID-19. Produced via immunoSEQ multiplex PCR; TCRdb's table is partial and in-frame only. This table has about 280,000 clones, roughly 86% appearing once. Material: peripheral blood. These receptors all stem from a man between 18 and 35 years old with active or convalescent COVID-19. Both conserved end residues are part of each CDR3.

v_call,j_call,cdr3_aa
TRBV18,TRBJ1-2,CASSLEQGAGYTF
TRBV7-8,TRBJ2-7,CASSPAYEQYF
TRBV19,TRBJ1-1,CASSIGMNTEAFF
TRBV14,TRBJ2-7,CASSQDSLASGGHEQYF
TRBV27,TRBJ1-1,CASSFGGNTEAFF
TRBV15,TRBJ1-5,CATSRDTIYSAQHF
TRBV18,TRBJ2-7,CASSPVQGNPEQYF
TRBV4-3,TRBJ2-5,CASSTVGGLETQYF
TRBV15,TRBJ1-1,CATSRDGAVTEAFF
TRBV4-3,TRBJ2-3,CASSQIGGAVADTQYF
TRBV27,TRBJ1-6,CASSRDRQGAFSPLHF
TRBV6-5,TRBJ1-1,CASSLLSRGTEAFF
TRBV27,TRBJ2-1,CASSFGTGYYNEQFF
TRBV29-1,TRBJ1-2,CSVPGQSYGYTF
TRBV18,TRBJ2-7,CASSPFENFYEQYF
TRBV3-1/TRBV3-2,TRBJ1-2,CASSQEARPGYTPSYGYTF
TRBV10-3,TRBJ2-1,CAITPGLAGMDEQFF
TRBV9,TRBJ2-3,CASSPQRSTDTQYF
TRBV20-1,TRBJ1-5,CSASRTVRSNQPQHF
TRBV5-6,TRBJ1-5,CASSSGQSNQPQHF
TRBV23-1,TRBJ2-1,CASRKQASSYNEQFF
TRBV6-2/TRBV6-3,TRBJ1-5,CASSYLRQGSNQPQHF
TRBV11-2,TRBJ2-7,CASSSWTSVSYEQYF
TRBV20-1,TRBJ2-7,CSASPPGLGGEQYF
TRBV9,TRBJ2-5,CASSGTGRHGETQYF
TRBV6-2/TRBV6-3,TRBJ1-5,CASSPTVSSQPQHF
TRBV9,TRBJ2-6,CASSVFQGANVLTF
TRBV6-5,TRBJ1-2,CASSYWTTYGYTF
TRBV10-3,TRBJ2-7,CAISATWPGHSTYEQYF
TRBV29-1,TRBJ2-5,CSVGQGGETQYF
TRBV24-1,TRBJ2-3,CATSDPPTDTQYF
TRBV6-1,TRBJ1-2,CASSGLGTGSRYGYTF
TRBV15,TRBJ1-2,CATSEGGGGGYTF
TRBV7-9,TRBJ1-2,CASSDGDRVGLGYGYTF
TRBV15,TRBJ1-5,CATSPDRHQPQHF
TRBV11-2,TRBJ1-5,CASSLGGWSNQPQHF
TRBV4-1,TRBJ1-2,CASSQAGEGYGYTF
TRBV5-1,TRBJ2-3,CASSTSSRGITDTQYF
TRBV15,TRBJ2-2,CATSRDLNSATELFF
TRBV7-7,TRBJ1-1,CASSPLQGLNTEAFF